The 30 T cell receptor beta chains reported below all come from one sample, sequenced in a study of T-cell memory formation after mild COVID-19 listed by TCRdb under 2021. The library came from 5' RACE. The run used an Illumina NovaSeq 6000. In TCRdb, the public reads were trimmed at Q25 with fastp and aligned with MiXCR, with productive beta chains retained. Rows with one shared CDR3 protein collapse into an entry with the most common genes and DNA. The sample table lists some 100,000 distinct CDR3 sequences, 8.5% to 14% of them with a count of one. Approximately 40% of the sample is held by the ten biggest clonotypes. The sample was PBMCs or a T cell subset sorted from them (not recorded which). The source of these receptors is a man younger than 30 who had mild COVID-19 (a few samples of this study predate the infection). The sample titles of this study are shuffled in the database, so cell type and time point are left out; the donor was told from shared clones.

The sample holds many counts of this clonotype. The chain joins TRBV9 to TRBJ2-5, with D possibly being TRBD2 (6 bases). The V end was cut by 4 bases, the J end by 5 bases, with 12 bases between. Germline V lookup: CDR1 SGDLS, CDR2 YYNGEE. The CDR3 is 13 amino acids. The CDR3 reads CASSSGTRETQYF. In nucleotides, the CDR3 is TGTGCCAGCAGCTCCGGGACTCGGGAGACCCAGTACTTC.

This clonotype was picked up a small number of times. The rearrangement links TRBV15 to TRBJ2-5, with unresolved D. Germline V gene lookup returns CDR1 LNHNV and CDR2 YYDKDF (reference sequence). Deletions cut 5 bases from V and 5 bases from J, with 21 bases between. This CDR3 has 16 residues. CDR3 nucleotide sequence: TGTGCCACCAGCTCCCTTCCCCCGCAGGTGGCGGAGACCCAGTACTTC. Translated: CATSSLPPQVAETQYF.

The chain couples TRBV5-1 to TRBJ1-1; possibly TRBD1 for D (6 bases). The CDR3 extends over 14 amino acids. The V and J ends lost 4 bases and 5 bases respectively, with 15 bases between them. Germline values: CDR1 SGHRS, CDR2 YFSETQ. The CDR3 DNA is TGCGCCAGCAGCGAGGGGGGCGCTGTGACTGAAGCTTTCTTT. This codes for CASSEGGAVTEAFF.

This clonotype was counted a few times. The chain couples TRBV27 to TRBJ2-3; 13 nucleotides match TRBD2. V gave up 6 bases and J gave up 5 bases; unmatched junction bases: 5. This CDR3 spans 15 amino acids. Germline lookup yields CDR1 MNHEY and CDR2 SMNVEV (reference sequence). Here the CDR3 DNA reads TGTGCCAGCAGCCTTACTAGCGGGGGGGAAGATACGCAGTATTTT. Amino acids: CASSLTSGGEDTQYF.

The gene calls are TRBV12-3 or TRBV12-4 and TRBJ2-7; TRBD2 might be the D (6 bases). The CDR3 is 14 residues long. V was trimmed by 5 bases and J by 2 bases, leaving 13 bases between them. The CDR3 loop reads CASSLGSPPYEQYF. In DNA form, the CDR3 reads TGTGCCAGCAGTCTCGGGAGCCCCCCCTACGAGCAGTACTTC.

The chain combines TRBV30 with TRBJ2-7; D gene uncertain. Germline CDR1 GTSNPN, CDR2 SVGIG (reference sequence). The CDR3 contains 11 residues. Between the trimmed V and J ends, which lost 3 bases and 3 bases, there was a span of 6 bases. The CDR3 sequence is CAWRDFYEQYF. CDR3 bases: TGTGCCTGGAGAGACTTCTACGAGCAGTACTTC.

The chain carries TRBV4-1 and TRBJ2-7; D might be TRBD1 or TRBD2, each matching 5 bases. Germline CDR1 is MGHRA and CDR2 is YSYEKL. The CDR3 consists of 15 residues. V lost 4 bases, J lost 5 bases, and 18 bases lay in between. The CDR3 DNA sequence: TGCGCCAGCAGCCCCCGGGACGGCGACGCCCACGAGCAGTACGTC. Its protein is CASSPRDGDAHEQYV.

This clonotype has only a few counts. The CDR3 sequence is CASSFQGNYEQYF. CDR3 nucleotide sequence: TGTGCCAGCAGTTTTCAGGGTAACTACGAGCAGTACTTC. This chain joins TRBV27 and TRBJ2-7, with D perhaps matching TRBD1 (5 bases). V gave up 3 bases and J gave up 3 bases, with 9 bases separating them. From germline, CDR1 is MNHEY and CDR2 SMNVEV (reference sequence). The CDR3 covers 13 residues.

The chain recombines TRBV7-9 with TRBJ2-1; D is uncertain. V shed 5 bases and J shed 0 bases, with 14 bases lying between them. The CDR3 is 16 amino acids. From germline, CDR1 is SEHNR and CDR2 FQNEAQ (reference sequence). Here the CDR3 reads CASSPADRSSYNEQFF. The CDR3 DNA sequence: TGTGCCAGCAGCCCGGCGGACCGTAGCTCCTACAATGAGCAGTTCTTC.

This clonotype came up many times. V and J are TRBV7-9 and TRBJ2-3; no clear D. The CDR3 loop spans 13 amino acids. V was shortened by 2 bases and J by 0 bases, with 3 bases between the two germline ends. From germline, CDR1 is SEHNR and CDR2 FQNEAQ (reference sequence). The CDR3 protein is CASSLPSTDTQYF. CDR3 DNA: TGTGCCAGCAGCTTACCCAGCACAGATACGCAGTATTTT. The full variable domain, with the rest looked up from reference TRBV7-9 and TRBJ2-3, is DTGVSQNPRHKITKRGQNVTFRCDPISEHNRLYWYRQTLGQGPEFLTYFQNEAQLEKSRLLSDRFSAERPKGSFSTLEIQRTEQGDSAMYLCASSLPSTDTQYFGPGTRLTVL.

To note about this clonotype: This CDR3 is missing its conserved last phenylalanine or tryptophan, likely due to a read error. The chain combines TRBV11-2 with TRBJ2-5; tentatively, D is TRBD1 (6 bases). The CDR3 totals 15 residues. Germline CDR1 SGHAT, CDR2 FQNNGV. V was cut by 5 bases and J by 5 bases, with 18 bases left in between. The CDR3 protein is CASSRWGRGGETQYL. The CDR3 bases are TGTGCCAGCAGCCGCTGGGGCAGGGGTGGTGAGACCCAGTACTTA.

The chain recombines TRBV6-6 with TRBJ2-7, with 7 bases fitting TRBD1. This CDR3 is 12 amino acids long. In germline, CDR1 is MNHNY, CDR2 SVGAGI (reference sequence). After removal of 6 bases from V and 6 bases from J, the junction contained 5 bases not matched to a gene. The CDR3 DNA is TGTGCCAGCAGCCGGGACAGTAGCGAGCAGTACTTC. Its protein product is CASSRDSSEQYF.

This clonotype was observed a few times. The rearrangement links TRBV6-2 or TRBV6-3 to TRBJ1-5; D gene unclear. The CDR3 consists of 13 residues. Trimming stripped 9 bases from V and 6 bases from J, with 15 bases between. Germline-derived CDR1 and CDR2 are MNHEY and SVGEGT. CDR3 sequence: CASTVGGIQPQHF. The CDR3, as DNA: TGTGCCAGTACCGTCGGAGGGATTCAGCCCCAGCATTTT.

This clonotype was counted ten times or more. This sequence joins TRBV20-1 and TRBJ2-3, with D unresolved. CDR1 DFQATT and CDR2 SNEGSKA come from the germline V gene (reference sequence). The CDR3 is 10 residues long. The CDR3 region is CSQAGDTQYF. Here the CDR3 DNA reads TGCAGCCAAGCCGGCGATACGCAGTATTTT.

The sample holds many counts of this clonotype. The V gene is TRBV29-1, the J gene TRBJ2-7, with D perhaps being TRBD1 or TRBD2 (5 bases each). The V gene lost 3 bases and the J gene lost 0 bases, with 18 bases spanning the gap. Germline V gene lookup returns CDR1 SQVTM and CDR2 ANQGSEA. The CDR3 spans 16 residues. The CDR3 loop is CSVEGLRGLSSYEQYV. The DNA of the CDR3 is TGCAGCGTTGAGGGTCTGAGGGGCCTTAGCTCCTACGAGCAGTACGTC.

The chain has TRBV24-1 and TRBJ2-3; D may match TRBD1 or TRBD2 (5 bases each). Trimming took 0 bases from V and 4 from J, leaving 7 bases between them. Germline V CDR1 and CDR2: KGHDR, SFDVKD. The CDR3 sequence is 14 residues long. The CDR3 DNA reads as TGTGCCACCAGTGATTTGCGGGGCCCAGATACGCAGTATTTT. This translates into CATSDLRGPDTQYF.

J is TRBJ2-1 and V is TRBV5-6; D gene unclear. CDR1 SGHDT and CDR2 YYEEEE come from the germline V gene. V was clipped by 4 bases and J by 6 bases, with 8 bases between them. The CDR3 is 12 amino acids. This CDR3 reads CASSQYSNEQFF. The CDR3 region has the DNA TGTGCCAGCAGCCAATACAGCAATGAGCAGTTCTTC.

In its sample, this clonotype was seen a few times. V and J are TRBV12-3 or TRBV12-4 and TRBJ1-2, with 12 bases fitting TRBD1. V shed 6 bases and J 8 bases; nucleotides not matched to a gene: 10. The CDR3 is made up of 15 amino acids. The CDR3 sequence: CASSPGTGGSGGYTF. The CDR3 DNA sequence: TGTGCCAGCAGCCCCGGGACAGGGGGCTCGGGGGGCTACACCTTC.

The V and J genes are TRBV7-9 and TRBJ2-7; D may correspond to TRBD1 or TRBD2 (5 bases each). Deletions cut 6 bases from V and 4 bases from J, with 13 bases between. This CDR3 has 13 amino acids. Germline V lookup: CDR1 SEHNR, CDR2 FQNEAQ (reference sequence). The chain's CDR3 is CASRDGATYEQYF. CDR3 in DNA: TGTGCCAGCAGGGACGGGGCGACTTACGAGCAGTACTTC.

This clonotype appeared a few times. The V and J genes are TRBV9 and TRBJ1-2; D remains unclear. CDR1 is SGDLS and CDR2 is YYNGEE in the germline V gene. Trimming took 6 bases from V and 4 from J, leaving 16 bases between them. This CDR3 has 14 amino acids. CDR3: CASTGGQDPYGYTF. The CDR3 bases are TGTGCCAGCACCGGAGGGCAGGACCCCTATGGCTACACCTTC.

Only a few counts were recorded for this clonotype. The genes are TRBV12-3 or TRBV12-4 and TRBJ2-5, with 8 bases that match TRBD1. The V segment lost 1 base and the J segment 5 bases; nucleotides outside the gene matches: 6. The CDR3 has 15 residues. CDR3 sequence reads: CASSLVRGLSETQYF. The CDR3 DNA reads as TGTGCCAGCAGTTTAGTCAGGGGGCTATCGGAGACCCAGTACTTC.

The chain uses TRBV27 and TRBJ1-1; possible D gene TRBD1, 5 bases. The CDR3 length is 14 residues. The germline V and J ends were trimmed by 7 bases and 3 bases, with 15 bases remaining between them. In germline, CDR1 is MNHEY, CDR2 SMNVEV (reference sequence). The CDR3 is CASMRGASYTEAFF. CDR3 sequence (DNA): TGTGCCAGCATGAGAGGGGCCTCTTACACTGAAGCTTTCTTT.

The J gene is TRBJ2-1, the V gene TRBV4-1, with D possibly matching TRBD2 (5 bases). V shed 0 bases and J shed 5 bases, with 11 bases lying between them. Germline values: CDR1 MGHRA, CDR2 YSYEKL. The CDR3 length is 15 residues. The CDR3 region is CASSQDRASNNEQFF. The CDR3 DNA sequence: TGCGCCAGCAGCCAAGATCGGGCTAGCAACAATGAGCAGTTCTTC.

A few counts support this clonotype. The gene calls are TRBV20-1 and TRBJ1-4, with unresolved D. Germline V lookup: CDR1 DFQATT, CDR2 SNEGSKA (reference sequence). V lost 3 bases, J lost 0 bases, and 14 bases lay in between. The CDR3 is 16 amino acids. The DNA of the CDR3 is TGCAGTGCTAGGGACCGGAGAGAACCAACTAATGAAAAACTGTTTTTT. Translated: CSARDRREPTNEKLFF.

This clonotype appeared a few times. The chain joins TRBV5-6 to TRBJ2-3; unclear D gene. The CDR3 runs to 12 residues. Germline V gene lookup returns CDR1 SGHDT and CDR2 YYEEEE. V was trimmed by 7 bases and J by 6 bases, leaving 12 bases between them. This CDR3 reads CASGYDGDTQYF. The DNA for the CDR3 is TGTGCCAGCGGATACGACGGGGATACGCAGTATTTT.

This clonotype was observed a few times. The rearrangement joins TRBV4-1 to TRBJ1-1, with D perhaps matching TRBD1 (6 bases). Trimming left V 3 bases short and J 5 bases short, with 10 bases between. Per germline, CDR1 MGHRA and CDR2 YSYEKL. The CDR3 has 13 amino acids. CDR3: CASSQGALTEAFF. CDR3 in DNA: TGCGCCAGCAGCCAGGGGGCGCTTACTGAAGCTTTCTTT.

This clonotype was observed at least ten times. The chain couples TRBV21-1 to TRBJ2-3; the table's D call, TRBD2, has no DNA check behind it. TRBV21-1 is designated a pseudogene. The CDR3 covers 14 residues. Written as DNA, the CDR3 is TGTGCCAGCGCCCGGGAGGGAGGTGGAGATACGCAGTATTTT. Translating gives CASAREGGGDTQYF.

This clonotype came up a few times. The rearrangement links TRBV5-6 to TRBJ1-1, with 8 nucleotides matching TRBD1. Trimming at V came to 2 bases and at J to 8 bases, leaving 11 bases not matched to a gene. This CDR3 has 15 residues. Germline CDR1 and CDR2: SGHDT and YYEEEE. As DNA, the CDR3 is TGTGCCAGCAGCTTCCGGGACAGGCTTCAGGAGGAAGCTTTCTTT. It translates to CASSFRDRLQEEAFF.

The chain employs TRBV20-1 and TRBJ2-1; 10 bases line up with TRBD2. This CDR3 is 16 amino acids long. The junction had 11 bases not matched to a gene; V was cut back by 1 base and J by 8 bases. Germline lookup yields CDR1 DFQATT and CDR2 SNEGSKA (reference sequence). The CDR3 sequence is CSARATLAGLGDEQFF. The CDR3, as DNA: TGCAGTGCTAGAGCCACACTAGCGGGGCTTGGCGATGAGCAGTTCTTC.

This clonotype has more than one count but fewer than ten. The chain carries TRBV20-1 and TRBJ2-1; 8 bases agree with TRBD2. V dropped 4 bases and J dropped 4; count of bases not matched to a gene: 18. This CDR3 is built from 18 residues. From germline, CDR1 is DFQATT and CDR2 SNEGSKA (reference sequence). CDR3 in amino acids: CSATISPKVAGWYNEQFF. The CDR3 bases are TGCAGTGCTACAATTAGTCCTAAAGTAGCGGGGTGGTACAATGAGCAGTTCTTC.